This T cell receptor (beta chain) was sequenced in a study of T cell repertoires in cytomegalovirus infection. About the research overall: HLA-C-restricted CMV epitopes, recently identified, and well-studied HLA-B-restricted ones were used by the study. Matching HLA type and CMV infection were both indicated by public TCR beta signatures.

TCRdb processed the reads anew with MiXCR; each CDR3 protein has one entry. The sample includes roughly 500,000 distinct CDR3 sequences, about 42% seen only once; the top ten take around 45%. Germline trimming cut 0 bases from V and 4 bases from J; bases unmatched to any gene: 0. The CDR3 has 16 residues. Germline lookup yields CDR1 MNHNY and CDR2 SVGAGI (reference sequence). Remarks on this clonotype: Its target is not known.

Study findings and constraints: People with CMV and the relevant HLA were identified by cumulative public TCR beta family frequency. The ex vivo response was dominated by HLA-C-restricted CMV-specific TCR beta clonotypes.

Sequencing used cultured PBMCs, obtained from culture after CMV antigen stimulation. The chain has TRBV6-6 and TRBJ2-1; 13 bases agree with TRBD2. The source of this sequence is a human donor in good health (CMV status not recorded). Some clones in this sample may be carry-over from other donors' samples. The CDR3 region is CASSYSGLAGYNEQFF. The CDR3 coding sequence is TGTGCCAGCAGTTACTCGGGACTAGCGGGATACAATGAGCAGTTCTTC.